A single sample gave rise to the 19 T cell receptor beta chains below, sequenced in a study of T cell repertoires in cytomegalovirus infection. The antigens of these receptors remain unknown. In TCRdb, the reads were re-called with MiXCR into one record per CDR3 protein. Found here are 90,000 to 130,000 distinct CDR3 sequences, over 9% of them singletons; the top ten hold approximately 33%. The specimen sequenced was PBMCs, sequenced either directly or after in vitro stimulation (not recorded which). All receptors come from a human donor in good health (CMV status not recorded). Some clones in this sample may be carry-over from other donors' samples.

The chain combines TRBV6-2 or TRBV6-3 with TRBJ2-1; TRBD2 matches 8 bases. Trimming took 4 bases from V and 2 from J; bases not matched to a gene: 4. The CDR3 has 15 amino acids. Germline V gives CDR1 MNHEY, CDR2 SVGEGT. The CDR3 reads CASSLLAAPYNEQFF. Here the CDR3 DNA reads TGTGCCAGCAGTTTACTAGCGGCCCCCTACAATGAGCAGTTCTTC.

This clonotype has more than one count but fewer than ten. The V call is TRBV24-1, the J call TRBJ2-1; D is unclear. The length of the CDR3 is 14 residues. V was cut by 1 base and J by 6 bases, with 9 bases left in between. The V gene's germline CDR1 is KGHDR and CDR2 SFDVKD. The CDR3 region is CATSDFSGPNEQFF. CDR3 coding DNA: TGTGCCACCAGTGATTTCTCCGGACCCAATGAGCAGTTCTTC.

This clonotype has at least ten counts. The genes are TRBV7-2 and TRBJ2-7, with D possibly being TRBD2 (5 bases). With 4 bases removed from V and 3 bases from J, the gap between germline ends came to 10 bases. Germline CDR1 reads SGHTA; CDR2 reads FQGNSA. CDR3 length: 13 residues. Here the CDR3 DNA reads TGTGCCAGCAGCTCTAGGACTCTCTACGAGCAGTACTTC. Protein product: CASSSRTLYEQYF.

This clonotype occurred many times. The gene calls are TRBV7-3 and TRBJ2-3; no definite D call. This CDR3 has 14 amino acids. CDR1 and CDR2 (germline): SGHTA, FQGTGA. Trimming took off 4 bases at V and 4 bases at J, with 12 bases between the two ends. The CDR3 region is CASSSRNWADTQYF. The CDR3 coding sequence is TGTGCCAGCAGCTCCCGCAACTGGGCAGATACGCAGTATTTT.

In its sample, this clonotype was seen many times. CDR3 in amino acids: CASSLVPGGNYGYTF. The CDR3 nucleotides read TGCGCCAGCAGCTTGGTTCCAGGGGGCAACTATGGCTACACCTTC. The V gene is TRBV5-1, the J gene TRBJ1-2; TRBD1 agrees at 8 bases. Germline assignment: CDR1 SGHRS and CDR2 YFSETQ. The CDR3 consists of 15 residues. The V and J ends lost 0 bases and 2 bases, in that order; junction bases with no gene match: 3.

In its sample, this clonotype was seen a few times. The rearrangement joins TRBV20-1 to TRBJ2-7; either TRBD1 or TRBD2 may supply D (5 bases each). This CDR3 has 14 amino acids. V shed 3 bases and J shed 3 bases, with 15 bases lying between them. Germline lookup yields CDR1 DFQATT and CDR2 SNEGSKA (reference sequence). CDR3 sequence: CSARAGTRIYEQYF. CDR3 in DNA: TGCAGTGCTAGGGCAGGGACCAGAATCTACGAGCAGTACTTC.

This clonotype appeared a few times. The J gene is TRBJ1-1, the V gene TRBV30; 10 bases are a match to TRBD1. V dropped 4 bases and J dropped 3; count of bases not matched to a gene: 17. The germline V gene encodes CDR1 GTSNPN and CDR2 SVGIG (reference sequence). The CDR3 is made up of 18 amino acids. CDR3 coding DNA: TGTGCCTGGACCATATGGGGGGACAGGGGAGAAAAGGACACTGAAGCTTTCTTT. Residues: CAWTIWGDRGEKDTEAFF.

Turning to this clonotype: A much larger clone differs by one base, so this may be a read error. The rearrangement links TRBV7-6 to TRBJ1-1; the D gene is possibly TRBD1 (5 bases). The CDR3 runs to 15 residues. From germline, CDR1 is SGHVS and CDR2 FNYEAQ. CDR3 in DNA: TGTGTCAGCAGCCGAGAGGGGACTATGAACACTGAAGCTTTCTTT. It yields the protein CVSSREGTMNTEAFF.

The chain is built from TRBV2 and TRBJ1-2; no reliable D call. The CDR3 has 14 residues. Per germline, CDR1 SNHLY and CDR2 FYNNEI. Trimming pared 4 bases from V and 4 bases from J, leaving 13 bases between. CDR3 loop: CASSVAQPVYGYTF. CDR3 in DNA: TGTGCCAGCAGTGTAGCCCAGCCAGTCTATGGCTACACCTTC. Full variable domain (missing parts from reference TRBV2 and TRBJ1-2): EPEVTQTPSHQVTQMGQEVILRCVPISNHLYFYWYRQILGQKVEFLVSFYNNEISEKSEIFDDQFSVERPDGSNFTLKIRSTKLEDSAMYFCASSVAQPVYGYTFGSGTRLTVV.

This clonotype was seen at least ten times. The chain has TRBV7-2 and TRBJ2-5, with a weak D call TRBD1 (6 bases). Germline V gene data show CDR1 as SGHTA and CDR2 as FQGNSA. The CDR3 contains 15 residues. Trimming took 0 bases from V and 2 from J, leaving 10 bases between them. The CDR3 nucleotides are TGTGCCAGCAGCTTAGCGACAGGCCGTCAAGAGACCCAGTACTTC. Amino acid sequence: CASSLATGRQETQYF.

This clonotype was recorded many times. This chain uses TRBV19 with TRBJ2-1; 11 positions agree with TRBD2. The CDR3 consists of 16 residues. Germline V gives CDR1 LNHDA, CDR2 SQIVND (reference sequence). V was pared by 5 bases and J by 0 bases, with 3 bases of the junction left unmatched. DNA of the CDR3: TGTGCCAGTAGTCCCCTAGCGGGAGGCTCCTACAATGAGCAGTTCTTC. It is translated as CASSPLAGGSYNEQFF.

This clonotype was seen more than once but under ten times. The gene calls are TRBV11-3 and TRBJ2-6; the match to TRBD1 covers 9 bases. The CDR3 sequence is 18 residues long. Germline loops: CDR1 SGHNT, CDR2 YENEEA. Trimming removed 4 bases from V and 0 bases from J; junction bases left unmatched: 7. CDR3 bases: TGTGCCAGCAGCTCCGGACAGGGGTACCCCTCTGGGGCCAACGTCCTGACTTTC. Translation: CASSSGQGYPSGANVLTF.

This clonotype was observed many times. V and J are TRBV7-2 and TRBJ1-2, with D hard to call. The V gene's germline CDR1 is SGHTA and CDR2 FQGNSA. This CDR3 has 15 residues. Trimming took 1 base from V and 0 from J, leaving 9 bases between them. The CDR3 sequence is CASSLDSTTNYGYTF. CDR3 nucleotides: TGTGCCAGCAGCTTAGACTCCACAACTAACTATGGCTACACCTTC.

This clonotype was detected a few times. The chain combines TRBV6-6 with TRBJ1-2, with TRBD1 matching over 8 bases. With V trimmed by 4 bases and J by 8 bases, 9 bases remained unmatched. Germline loops: CDR1 MNHNY, CDR2 SVGAGI (reference sequence). This CDR3 comprises 14 residues. The CDR3 loop reads CASSSGGPPRGYTF. The CDR3 DNA reads as TGTGCCAGCAGTTCAGGGGGCCCCCCTCGCGGCTACACCTTC.

This clonotype was seen a handful of times. This chain uses TRBV2 with TRBJ2-2; 7 bases align to TRBD2. The ends lost 3 bases at V and 3 bases at J; junction bases unmatched: 7. In germline, CDR1 is SNHLY, CDR2 FYNNEI. CDR3 length: 16 residues. The CDR3: CASSDRGRADTGELFF. Here the CDR3 DNA reads TGTGCCAGCAGTGATCGGGGGAGGGCCGACACCGGGGAGCTGTTTTTT.

Concerning this clonotype itself: A much more abundant neighbour one base away suggests this may be a read error. The rearrangement links TRBV2 to TRBJ2-5; D unresolved. The CDR3 is 12 amino acids. Germline V CDR1 and CDR2: SNHLY, FYNNEI. CDR3 sequence (DNA): TGTGCCAGCAGCAGACGTGAAGAGTCCCAGTACTTC. Its protein is CASSRREESQYF.

The rearrangement links TRBV25-1 to TRBJ1-1; D unclear. Trimming pared 1 base from V and 5 bases from J, leaving 8 bases between. Germline CDR1 and CDR2: MGHDK and SYGVNS. The CDR3 extends over 13 amino acids. The CDR3 coding sequence is TGTGCCAGCAGTGAATTTACGTCGACTGAAGCTTTCTTT. It yields the protein CASSEFTSTEAFF. Together with reference TRBV25-1 and TRBJ1-1, the CDR3 gives the full variable domain: EADIYQTPRYLVIGTGKKITLECSQTMGHDKMYWYQQDPGMELHLIHYSYGVNSTEKGDLSSESTVSRIRTEHFPLTLESARPSHTSQYLCASSEFTSTEAFFGQGTRLTVV.

This clonotype was found many times. This chain joins TRBV4-3 and TRBJ2-1, with 10 bases aligning to TRBD2. With V trimmed by 3 bases and J by 9 bases, 8 bases remained unmatched. Per germline, CDR1 LGHNA and CDR2 YSLEER. The CDR3 contains 15 residues. As DNA, the CDR3 is TGCGCCAGCAGCCAGGCTAGCGGGAGTATTCCTGAGCAGTTCTTC. It yields the protein CASSQASGSIPEQFF.

This clonotype was recorded a few times. The chain links TRBV9 to TRBJ2-2; the D is unclear. The V gene lost 2 bases and the J gene lost 7 bases, with 12 bases spanning the gap. The germline CDR1 and CDR2 sequences are SGDLS and YYNGEE. This CDR3 is 14 amino acids long. The CDR3 nucleotides are TGTGCCAGCAGCGTTAACCCTTGGGGCGGGGAGCTGTTTTTT. The encoded protein is CASSVNPWGGELFF. Looking up the rest from reference TRBV9 and TRBJ2-2 gives the full variable domain: DSGVTQTPKHLITATGQRVTLRCSPRSGDLSVYWYQQSLDQGLQFLIQYYNGEERAKGNILERFSAQQFPDLHSELNLSSLELGDSALYFCASSVNPWGGELFFGEGSRLTVL.